Following are 5 T cell receptor beta chains from one sample sequenced in a study of blood T cell repertoires in COVID-19. Sequenced by immunoSEQ multiplex PCR; TCRdb stores in-frame clones only, minus some. Counted here are around 81,000 clones, around 83% occurring once; the ten biggest clones make up 40% to 45%. Sample: peripheral blood. These receptors all stem from a man older than 75 with acute or convalescent COVID-19.

The rearrangement uses TRBV18 and TRBJ2-1; 8 nucleotides line up with TRBD2. This CDR3 has 15 residues. J gave up 3 bases and V 3 bases, and 4 bases lay outside the gene matches. CDR1 is KGHSH, CDR2 LQKENI, per germline. This CDR3 reads CASSPPGGLYNEQFF. CDR3 nucleotide sequence: TGTGCCAGCTCACCCCCGGGAGGGCTCTACAATGAGCAGTTCTTC.

This clone was recorded a few times. The gene calls are TRBV10-3 and TRBJ2-3, with D perhaps matching TRBD2 (7 bases). V shed 2 bases and J shed 6 bases, with 18 bases lying between them. CDR1 and CDR2 from the germline V gene are ENHRY and SYGVKD. This CDR3 contains 16 residues. CDR3 DNA sequence: TGTGCCATCAGTGAGCCGTCTCGGGGGGCGCCGGATACGCAGTATTTT. Translation: CAISEPSRGAPDTQYF.

This clone has just one count. The V call is TRBV28, the J call TRBJ1-1, with 12 positions matching TRBD1. This CDR3 is 16 amino acids long. V shed 5 bases, J shed 4 bases, and the junction held 8 bases outside the gene matches. The V gene's germline CDR1 is MDHEN and CDR2 SYDVKM. The CDR3 coding sequence is TGTGCCAGCAGTCCACCGTTGGGACAGGGGGCCACTGAAGCTTTCTTT. It codes for CASSPPLGQGATEAFF. Looking up the rest from reference TRBV28 and TRBJ1-1 gives the full variable domain: DVKVTQSSRYLVKRTGEKVFLECVQDMDHENMFWYRQDPGLGLRLIYFSYDVKMKEKGDIPEGYSVSREKKERFSLILESASTNQTSMYLCASSPPLGQGATEAFFGQGTRLTVV.

The DNA for the CDR3 is TGTGCCAGCAGTTACTCGACAGCGGGTCTGGAGCAGTACTTC. It yields the protein CASSYSTAGLEQYF. This chain uses TRBV6-6 with TRBJ2-7, with D possibly TRBD2 on 6 matching bases. The CDR3 length is 14 residues. The ends were cut back, 0 bases at V and 7 bases at J, with 13 bases in the middle. CDR1 and CDR2 (germline): MNHNY, SVGAGI (reference sequence).

The chain links TRBV6-6 to TRBJ2-2; D possibly corresponds to TRBD1 (5 bases). Per the germline V gene, CDR1 is MNHNY and CDR2 is SVGAGI (reference sequence). The CDR3 has 14 residues. Trimming removed 4 bases at V and 4 bases at J, with 10 bases between. CDR3 DNA sequence: TGTGCCAGCAGTTCAACAGGTATCACCGGGGAGCTGTTTTTT. It translates to CASSSTGITGELFF.